The rows below give T cell receptor beta chains drawn from one sample of a study of response to subunit inactivated influenza vaccine. TCRdb re-derived calls from the RT-PCR reads in MiXCR, one entry per CDR3 protein. The table has around 250,000 distinct CDR3 sequences, 10% to 15% seen once. The specimen was non-naive T cells sorted from PBMCs, collected 14 to 15 days before vaccination. These receptors were taken from a man over 45 who received an inactivated influenza vaccine. CDR3s include the opening cysteine and the closing phenylalanine or tryptophan. The D gene is left open where the match is weak. Size is omitted from some rows. Given values are once, few, many or a class for expanded clones.

D gene,V gene,clone size,J gene,CDR3 DNA,CDR3 protein
TRBD1,TRBV28,-,TRBJ2-5,TGTGCCAGCAGTTTATCGGGACAGGGGACCAAAGAGACCCAGTACTTC,CASSLSGQGTKETQYF
-,TRBV10-3,few,TRBJ2-2,TGTGCCATCAGTGAACGGGGGCCCCCCACCGGGGAGCTGTTTTTT,CAISERGPPTGELFF
-,TRBV20-1,-,TRBJ1-5,TGCAGTGCTAGCAAGGAGAGCAATCAGCCCCAGCATTTT,CSASKESNQPQHF
-,TRBV6-2/TRBV6-3,-,TRBJ2-7,TGTGCCAGCAATATAGGACAGGACTACTACGAGCAGTACTTC,CASNIGQDYYEQYF
TRBD2,TRBV7-2,many,TRBJ2-2,TGTGCCAGCAGCTTAGGACGGGGGGGCGGCACCGGGGAGCTGTTTTTT,CASSLGRGGGTGELFF
TRBD2,TRBV5-4,-,TRBJ2-7,TGTGCCAGCAGCTTGGAGTCTAGCGGGCTGTACGAGCAGTACTTC,CASSLESSGLYEQYF
-,TRBV7-9,-,TRBJ2-5,TGTGCCAGCAGCCCGGGGTCAAGGGAAAGAGAGGCCCAGTACTTC,CASSPGSREREAQYF
TRBD2,TRBV11-2,few,TRBJ2-2,TGTGCCAGCAGCCCCCGGTGGGGCGGGAGAGACGCGAACACCGGGGAGCTGTTTTTT,CASSPRWGGRDANTGELFF
-,TRBV11-2,-,TRBJ1-6,TGTGCCAGCAGCCGCCGGGACTGGCCGTCGAGCTCCTATAATTCACCCCTCCACTTT,CASSRRDWPSSSYNSPLHF
-,TRBV4-3,few,TRBJ2-2,TGCGCCAGCAGCCAAGAGTCTACAGTCAATTTCGGGGAGCTGTTTTTT,CASSQESTVNFGELFF
-,TRBV12-3/TRBV12-4,-,TRBJ2-6,TGTGCCAGCCGGCCCGCTGGGGCCAACGTCCTGACTTTC,CASRPAGANVLTF
-,TRBV20-1,-,TRBJ2-7,TGCAGTGCCAGCGGGTCGAGGCACGGGGCCCCATCCTACGAGCAGTACTTC,CSASGSRHGAPSYEQYF
-,TRBV20-1,many,TRBJ2-3,TGCAGTGCTAGAGATCTAGGCGAGGGAGGCACAGATACGCAGTATTTT,CSARDLGEGGTDTQYF
-,TRBV20-1,-,TRBJ1-2,TGCAGTGCTAGAGACCCGGGTCAGAGCTACACCTTC,CSARDPGQSYTF
-,TRBV20-1,-,TRBJ2-7,TGCAGTGCTAGAGGGGGAGATCGGTACGAGCAGTACTTC,CSARGGDRYEQYF
TRBD2,TRBV30,few,TRBJ2-1,TGTGCCTGGACACGTACTAGCGGCAATGAGCAGTTCTTC,CAWTRTSGNEQFF
-,TRBV5-6,few,TRBJ1-2,TGTGCCAGCAGCCGAAAGGGGCAATCCTATGGCTACACCTTC,CASSRKGQSYGYTF
-,TRBV6-1,few,TRBJ1-1,TGTGCCAGCAGTCCCGCAGGGACGGAGAACACTGAAGCTTTCTTT,CASSPAGTENTEAFF
-,TRBV6-1,-,TRBJ2-5,TGTGCCAGCAGTCCCCCAGGCCCCTTGAGGGAGACCCAGTACTTC,CASSPPGPLRETQYF
TRBD2,TRBV20-1,few,TRBJ2-1,TGCTGTGCTAGTTTTCCCTTAGCGGGGCTATACAATGAGCAGTTCTTC,CCASFPLAGLYNEQFF
-,TRBV28,many,TRBJ2-5,TGTGCCAGCAGCCGTACCCAGGGGGAGACCCAGTACTTC,CASSRTQGETQYF
-,TRBV19,few,TRBJ1-6,TGTGCCAGTAGTATTTTGGGGGCCGGAAATTCACCCCTCCACTTT,CASSILGAGNSPLHF
-,TRBV6-1,few,TRBJ1-6,TGTGCCAGCGGACACGGCGGCACCTATAATTCACCCCTCCACTTT,CASGHGGTYNSPLHF
-,TRBV7-2,-,TRBJ2-1,TGTGCCAGCAGCTACGTAAATGAGCAGTTCTTC,CASSYVNEQFF
-,TRBV2,-,TRBJ2-5,TGTGCCAGCGTAGGGGGGGCCCAAGAGACCCAGTACTTC,CASVGGAQETQYF
-,TRBV6-1,few,TRBJ2-7,TGTGCCAGCAGGTTGACGGGGTCCTACGAGCAGTACTTC,CASRLTGSYEQYF
TRBD2,TRBV20-1,-,TRBJ2-4,TGCAGTGCTTCCCCGGGGGGGAACATTCAGTACTTC,CSASPGGNIQYF
TRBD1,TRBV12-3/TRBV12-4,many,TRBJ2-7,TGTGCCAGCAGTTTAGGTTGGACAGGGGGCGCGTACGAGCAGTACTTC,CASSLGWTGGAYEQYF
-,TRBV10-3,-,TRBJ1-2,TGTGCCATCAGTGACAAGAGGAAGGAGGGGTCCAACTATGGCTACACCTTC,CAISDKRKEGSNYGYTF
-,TRBV20-1,few,TRBJ1-5,TGCAGTGCTATGCTATTAGCCCAGCATTTT,CSAMLLAQHF
-,TRBV20-1,many,TRBJ2-1,TGCAGTGCTCAACCCCTTTCCAGCTCCTACAATGAGCAGTTCTTC,CSAQPLSSSYNEQFF
-,TRBV18,-,TRBJ2-5,TGTGCCAGCTCACCACAGGGAAGGGCGGAGACCCAGTACTTC,CASSPQGRAETQYF
-,TRBV12-3/TRBV12-4,few,TRBJ1-2,TGTGCCAGCTTATCTTACAGGAGCGACTATGGCTACACCTTC,CASLSYRSDYGYTF
TRBD1,TRBV12-3/TRBV12-4,many,TRBJ2-4,TGTGCCAGCAGTCAATTGGGGACAGGGGGCTACATTCAGTACTTC,CASSQLGTGGYIQYF
-,TRBV7-6,few,TRBJ2-3,TGTGCCAGCAGCGCGCGGAGCAGTGGAGATACGCAGTATTTT,CASSARSSGDTQYF
-,TRBV4-3,-,TRBJ2-5,TGCGCCAGCAGCCTAAAGGCGGCCAGCAAAGAGACCCAGTACTTC,CASSLKAASKETQYF
-,TRBV12-3/TRBV12-4,-,TRBJ2-2,TGTGCCAGCAGGATACACGGGGGTGCGAACACCGGGGAGCTGTTTTTT,CASRIHGGANTGELFF
-,TRBV6-2/TRBV6-3,-,TRBJ2-1,TGTGCCAGCAGCCCAACGGGGGGCCGCAAGGACAATGAGCAGTTCTTC,CASSPTGGRKDNEQFF